Each of the 9 T cell receptor beta chains below was sequenced from the same sample in a study of regulatory T cells in long-lasting Graves disease. As for time point: persistent/refractory GD, antithyroid drugs over 5 years with positive TRAb. PBMC RNA served as the TCR library source. Libraries of TCR beta came from iRepertoire HTBI primers plus Arm-PCR of CDR3 regions. From the multiplex PCR reads, TCRdb called clonotypes with MiXCR, one entry per CDR3 protein. The sample lists a few hundred thousand distinct CDR3 sequences, 20% to 30% occurring once. Sequencing was performed on peripheral blood mononuclear cells (PBMCs), taken when the disease was refractory, from a patient treated with antithyroid drugs. These receptor sequences come from a female donor with Graves disease.

This chain joins TRBV6-1 and TRBJ2-7; D may be TRBD1 (6 bases). The CDR3 sequence is 16 residues long. V lost 5 bases, J lost 0 bases, and 17 bases lay in between. Germline V gives CDR1 MNHNS, CDR2 SASEGT. The CDR3 sequence: CASSPPLGRGSYEQYF. In DNA form, the CDR3 reads TGTGCCAGCAGTCCCCCCCTAGGCAGGGGCTCCTACGAGCAGTACTTC.

This chain uses TRBV19 with TRBJ2-2, with D uncertain. The CDR3 totals 16 residues. The ends were cut back, 7 bases at V and 0 bases at J, with 15 bases in the middle. Germline V CDR1 and CDR2: LNHDA, SQIVND (reference sequence). CDR3 loop: CASTPRVGSNTGELFF. The CDR3, as DNA: TGTGCCAGTACCCCTCGTGTCGGCTCGAACACCGGGGAGCTGTTTTTT.

CDR3 region: CASSSGGLPPTDTQYF. The CDR3 DNA is TGCGCCAGCAGCTCGGGGGGACTACCTCCCACAGATACGCAGTATTTT. V gene TRBV5-1 combines with J gene TRBJ2-3; 7 bases are shared with TRBD2. The junction had 9 bases not matched to a gene; V was cut back by 3 bases and J by 2 bases. From germline, CDR1 is SGHRS and CDR2 YFSETQ. CDR3 length: 16 amino acids. Using reference TRBV5-1 and TRBJ2-3 for the parts outside the CDR3, the full variable domain is KAGVTQTPRYLIKTRGQQVTLSCSPISGHRSVSWYQQTPGQGLQFLFEYFSETQRNKGNFPGRFSGRQFSNSRSEMNVSTLELGDSALYLCASSSGGLPPTDTQYFGPGTRLTVL.

This clonotype was counted between two and nine times. This chain joins TRBV19 and TRBJ1-1, with TRBD1 as a possible D gene (6 bases). Deletions cut 2 bases from V and 1 base from J, with 11 bases between. The CDR3 runs to 15 residues. Germline values: CDR1 LNHDA, CDR2 SQIVND (reference sequence). Here the CDR3 reads CASSILTGKNTEAFF. CDR3 nucleotides: TGTGCCAGTAGTATACTAACAGGGAAGAACACTGAAGCTTTCTTT.

In its sample, this clonotype was seen a few times. This sequence joins TRBV5-1 and TRBJ2-5; TRBD1 aligns across 10 bases. Germline lookup yields CDR1 SGHRS and CDR2 YFSETQ. The CDR3 loop spans 15 amino acids. Trimming cost V 3 bases and J 4 bases; bases outside gene matches: 6. For the CDR3, the DNA is TGCGCCAGCAGCTCGGACAGGGGGTTTGGAGAGACCCAGTACTTC. Its protein is CASSSDRGFGETQYF.

V is TRBV19 and J is TRBJ1-2, with 8 bases fitting TRBD1. CDR1 is LNHDA and CDR2 is SQIVND in the germline V gene (reference sequence). The V segment lost 3 bases and the J segment 4 bases; nucleotides outside the gene matches: 10. This CDR3 contains 16 residues. The CDR3 region is CASSIRQGTGLYGYTF. DNA of the CDR3: TGTGCCAGTAGTATTCGCCAAGGGACAGGACTCTATGGCTACACCTTC.

This clonotype was counted only a few times. This sequence joins TRBV25-1 and TRBJ1-5; no reliable D call. Germline V gene sequence: CDR1 MGHDK, CDR2 SYGVNS. CDR3 size: 14 residues. V was trimmed by 3 bases and J by 0 bases, leaving 6 bases between them. CDR3: CASSEMGSNQPQHF. In nucleotides, the CDR3 is TGTGCCAGCAGTGAGATGGGTAGCAATCAGCCCCAGCATTTT.

This clonotype was counted ten times or more. V and J are TRBV28 and TRBJ2-7; the match to TRBD1 covers 7 bases. V shed 6 bases, J shed 3 bases, and the junction held 8 bases outside the gene matches. The CDR3 runs 14 residues. Germline CDR1 MDHEN, CDR2 SYDVKM. The CDR3 protein is CASSSPGQIYEQYF. Here the CDR3 DNA reads TGTGCCAGCAGCTCGCCGGGACAGATCTACGAGCAGTACTTC.

Ten or more counts support this clonotype. The V gene is TRBV28, the J gene TRBJ1-1; D gene unclear. Germline CDR1 and CDR2: MDHEN and SYDVKM. V was cut by 2 bases and J by 4 bases, with 17 bases left in between. This CDR3 is 16 amino acids long. The CDR3 DNA reads as TGTGCCAGCAGTTTAGGGATCGGAGGGTCGCTCACTGAAGCTTTCTTT. This encodes CASSLGIGGSLTEAFF.